This T cell receptor beta chain was found in a study of shared clonotypes between healthy human individuals. Findings and limits, study-wide: Among non-shared clonotypes, generation probabilities were lower than among those shared by all four donors.

The split of CD4+ cells yielded CD45RA+ naive and CD45RA-negative memory subsets. A word on this clone: Its antigen remains unknown.

The CDR3 length is 15 residues. V was clipped by 2 bases and J by 5 bases; unmatched bases: 9. Germline CDR1 GTSNPN, CDR2 SVGIG (reference sequence). In the authors' workflow: ImmunoSEQ output lacked quality scores and full-length reads, limiting matched filtering. Assay used: immunoSEQ multiplex PCR; TCRdb lists only in-frame clones, some missing. V and J calls plus clone size are reproduced from that table; the DNA served to infer D and trimming. The table shows over 2 million clones, with about 95% occurring only once. The V gene is TRBV30, the J gene TRBJ2-5, with 9 positions matching TRBD2. The origin of this receptor is a man aged 18 to 30 in good health. Sequenced sample: naive CD4+ T cells sorted from blood. Noted subset: CD45RA+ positively selected. CDR3 nucleotides: TGTGCCTGGAGTAGCGGGAGGCTAGAGGGGGAGACCCAGTACTTC. It is translated as CAWSSGRLEGETQYF.